This paragraph reports one T cell receptor beta chain. Profiled with immunoSEQ multiplex PCR; TCRdb holds only in-frame clones, not every one. The data hold millions of clones, with approximately 94% observed a single time. Germline CDR1 is SNHLY and CDR2 is FYNNEI. The trim removed 3 bases at V and 2 bases at J, leaving 12 bases unmatched. The CDR3 covers 17 residues. This record comes from a study of shared clonotypes between healthy human individuals. The V call is TRBV2, the J call TRBJ2-7; TRBD2 agrees at 8 bases. The source material was naive CD4+ T cells sorted from blood. Subset denoted: CD45RA+ positively selected. This TCR was recovered from a man aged 18 to 30 in good health. The CDR3: CASSDRAGGTPTYEQYF. CDR3 DNA sequence: TGTGCCAGCAGTGATCGGGCGGGGGGTACCCCAACCTACGAGCAGTACTTC.